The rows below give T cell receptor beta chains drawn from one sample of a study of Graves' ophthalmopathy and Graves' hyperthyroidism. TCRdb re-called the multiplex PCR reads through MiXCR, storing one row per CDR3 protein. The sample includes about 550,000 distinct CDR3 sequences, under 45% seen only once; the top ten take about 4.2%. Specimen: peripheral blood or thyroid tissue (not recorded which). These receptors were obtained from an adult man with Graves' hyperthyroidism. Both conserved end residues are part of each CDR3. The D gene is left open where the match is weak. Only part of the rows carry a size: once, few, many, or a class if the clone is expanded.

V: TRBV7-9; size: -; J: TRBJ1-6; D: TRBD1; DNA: TGTGCCAGCAGCTTAGTCTCGGCGGCAGGGGGGTCCTATAACTCACCCCTCCACTTT; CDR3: CASSLVSAAGGSYNSPLHF
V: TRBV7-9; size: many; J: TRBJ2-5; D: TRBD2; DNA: TGTGCCAGCAGCTTAATCCCCTTCCCGGGACTAAAAGAGACCCAGTACTTC; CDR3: CASSLIPFPGLKETQYF
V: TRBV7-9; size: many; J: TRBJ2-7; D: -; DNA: TGTGCCAGCAGCTTAGCAGGACTGATGAACTACGAGCAGTACTTC; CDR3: CASSLAGLMNYEQYF
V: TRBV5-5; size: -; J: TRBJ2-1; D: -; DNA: TGTGCCAGCAGCGTGGGTATTGATGAGCAGTTCTTC; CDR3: CASSVGIDEQFF
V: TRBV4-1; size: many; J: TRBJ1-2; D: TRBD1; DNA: TGCGCCAGCAGCGTCCGGGACAGGGCCCCGGATGGCTACACCTTC; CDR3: CASSVRDRAPDGYTF
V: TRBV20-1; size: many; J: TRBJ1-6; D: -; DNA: TGCAGTGCTAGAGCCGTCGACAGTTTTCATAATTCACCCCTCCACTTT; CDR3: CSARAVDSFHNSPLHF
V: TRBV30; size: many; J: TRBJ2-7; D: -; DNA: TGTGCCTGGACCCTCCTCGGGGCGGTGTACTTC; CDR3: CAWTLLGAVYF
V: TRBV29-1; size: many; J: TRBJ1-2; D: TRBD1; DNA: TGCAGCGTCGGGGACAGGGCCGGCTACACCTTC; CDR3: CSVGDRAGYTF
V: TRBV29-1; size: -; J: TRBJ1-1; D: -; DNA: TGCAGCGTTGACCCCACAGGAGCTTTCTTT; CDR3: CSVDPTGAFF
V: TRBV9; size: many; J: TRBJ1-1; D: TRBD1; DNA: TGTGCCAGCAGCGTAGGATTGTCCGGGACAGGGGGATCTGAAGCTTTCTTT; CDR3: CASSVGLSGTGGSEAFF
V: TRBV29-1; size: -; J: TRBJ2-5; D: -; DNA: TGCAGCGTCGGACGTGGCACCGGGGAGACCCAGTACTTC; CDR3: CSVGRGTGETQYF
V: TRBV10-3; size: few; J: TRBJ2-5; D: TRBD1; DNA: TGTGCCAGCAGTTTATTGGGGACAGAAGAGACCCAGTACTTC; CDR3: CASSLLGTEETQYF
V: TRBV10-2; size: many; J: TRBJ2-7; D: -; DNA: TGCGCCAGCAGTGAGCACACAGGACGGGCCTCCTACGAGCAGTACTTC; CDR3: CASSEHTGRASYEQYF
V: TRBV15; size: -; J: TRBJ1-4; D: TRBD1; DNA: TGTGCCACCAGCAGACCGACAGGGGAGAATGAAAAACTGTTTTTT; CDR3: CATSRPTGENEKLFF
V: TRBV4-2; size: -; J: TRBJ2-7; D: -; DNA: TGTGCCAGCAGCCAAGATGTCAGAAACTACGAGCAGTACTTC; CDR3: CASSQDVRNYEQYF
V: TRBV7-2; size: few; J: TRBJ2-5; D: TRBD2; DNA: TGTGCCAGCAGCTTAGTAGCGGGTGGAGCAGAGACCCAGTACTTC; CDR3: CASSLVAGGAETQYF
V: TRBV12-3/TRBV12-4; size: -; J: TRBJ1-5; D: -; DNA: TGTGCCAGCAGTGACTACAATCAGCCCCAGCATTTT; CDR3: CASSDYNQPQHF